This entry describes one T cell receptor beta chain. The sample belongs to a study of low-dose radiotherapy and immunotherapy resistance in tumors. Priming of first-strand cDNA relied on TRAV- and TRBV-specific primers (covering alpha and beta chains). Using a constant-region primer together with a V-primer adapter, TCRs were subjected to roughly 18 PCR cycles of amplification. Using its own MiXCR run on the reads, TCRdb lists one record per CDR3 protein. The sample includes approximately 90,000 distinct CDR3 sequences, more than 8.5% of them seen just once. The germline V gene has CDR1 MDHEN and CDR2 SYDVKM. The CDR3 consists of 16 residues. After removal of 3 bases from V and 3 bases from J, the junction contained 4 bases not matched to a gene. Time point reported: before trial treatment. Eligibility was restricted to patients presenting with advanced solid tumors that lacked tumor-infiltrating lymphocytes.

This sample comprised PBMCs, obtained before treatment. The source of this sequence is a male donor with prostate cancer. The chain links TRBV28 to TRBJ1-5; TRBD1 aligns across 11 bases. The CDR3 sequence: CASSFWTGGLNQPQHF. CDR3 nucleotide sequence: TGTGCCAGCAGTTTTTGGACAGGGGGCCTCAATCAGCCCCAGCATTTT.